This TCR beta chain was obtained from a study of blood T cell repertoires in COVID-19 (TCRdb year 2020). Regarding the research as a whole: Samples from collaborators originated in the United States, Italy and Spain and spanned both the acute and convalescent phases of COVID-19. The material from the prospective study consisted of cDNA or gDNA derived from T cells, B-cell-depleted T cells, or PBMCs. Subjects who had been exposed to COVID-19, were actively infected with it, or had recovered from it provided the deeply sampled blood TCRbeta repertoires that made up the dataset. The repertoires were made available in a free public database intended to serve as a resource for research on the immune response to SARS-CoV-2. The samples were drawn from the first 160 participants of the ongoing ImmuneRACE study and from over a thousand subjects provided by 6 global collaborators. A de-identified subject ID, COVID-19 status, age in years and sex were almost always included in the sample metadata. HLA class I and class II types, where available, came from metadata supplied by the sample provider rather than from assay-based typing. General study outcomes and caveats: Clinical and demographic metadata were provided uncurated, with the amount varying by source and participant.

For this clone: This receptor's antigen is unknown. One base away there is no much larger clone; base qualities are not given.

At one collaborating source in Seattle, patients were enrolled during active infection and were followed longitudinally through the course of disease. Each collaborating institution followed its own protocols to collect whole blood in K2EDTA tubes. Collaborator samples were shipped for TCRbeta analysis as frozen whole blood, isolated PBMCs, or DNA extracted from either sample type. The immunoSEQ Assay, a bias-controlled multiplex PCR, was used to amplify TCRbeta CDR3 regions from genomic DNA. On the study's bioinformatics: The number of nucleated cells in each sample was estimated by amplification of reference gene primers within the assay. To quantify the absolute abundance of each unique TCRbeta CDR3 rearrangement, sequence reads were collapsed and filtered. Productive Simpson clonality was computed per sample as the square root of Simpson's diversity index over productive rearrangements. TCRdb holds this immuneACCESS table with in-frame rearrangements only. Some clones are missing; in checked studies, unresolved V genes explain under half, and the rest has no known cause. V and J calls and clone size come straight from that table; D and trimming were deduced from the DNA. This sample comprises more than 95,000 clones, approximately 85% of them detected only once. Together, the top ten hold about 18% of the sample.

The germline V gene (reference sequence) gives CDR1 as MNHNY and CDR2 as SVGAGI. The CDR3 covers 13 residues, taking in both the cysteine and the phenylalanine. Solely the CDR3 DNA is kept, with 39 bases framed from the first base. Between the V and J ends, shortened by 2 bases and 1 base respectively, the junction contains 6 bases. The origin of this receptor is a man younger than 40 with COVID-19, enrolled during active disease. The sample consisted of peripheral blood. In this chain, TRBV6-6 is recombined with TRBJ2-7; the D segment could be TRBD1, given 5 matching bases. In nucleotide form, the sequence is TGTGCCAGCAGTTACCAGGGATCCTACGAGCAGTACTTC. Translated, it reads CASSYQGSYEQYF.